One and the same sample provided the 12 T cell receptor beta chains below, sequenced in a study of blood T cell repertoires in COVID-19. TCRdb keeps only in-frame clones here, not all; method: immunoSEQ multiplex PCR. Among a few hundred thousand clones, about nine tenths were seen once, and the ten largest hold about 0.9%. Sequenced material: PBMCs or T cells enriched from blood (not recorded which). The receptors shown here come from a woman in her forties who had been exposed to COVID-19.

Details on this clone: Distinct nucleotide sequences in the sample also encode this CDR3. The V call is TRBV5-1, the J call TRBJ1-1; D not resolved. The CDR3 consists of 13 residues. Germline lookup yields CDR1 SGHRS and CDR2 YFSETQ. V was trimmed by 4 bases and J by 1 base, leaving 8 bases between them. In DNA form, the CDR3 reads TGCGCCAGCAGCCTTGAGAGGAACACTGAAGCTTTCTTT. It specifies CASSLERNTEAFF.

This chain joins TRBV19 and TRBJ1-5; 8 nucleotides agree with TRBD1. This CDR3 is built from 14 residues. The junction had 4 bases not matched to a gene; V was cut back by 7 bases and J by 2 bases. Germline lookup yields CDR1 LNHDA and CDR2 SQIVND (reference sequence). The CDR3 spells CASTNRGGNQPQHF. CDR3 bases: TGTGCCAGTACCAACAGGGGGGGCAATCAGCCCCAGCATTTT.

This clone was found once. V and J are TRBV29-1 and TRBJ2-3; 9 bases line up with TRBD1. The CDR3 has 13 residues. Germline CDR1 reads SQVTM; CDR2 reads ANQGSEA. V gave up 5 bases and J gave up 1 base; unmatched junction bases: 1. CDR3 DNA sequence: TGCAGCGTTACAGGGGGCGGCACAGATACGCAGTATTTT. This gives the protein CSVTGGGTDTQYF.

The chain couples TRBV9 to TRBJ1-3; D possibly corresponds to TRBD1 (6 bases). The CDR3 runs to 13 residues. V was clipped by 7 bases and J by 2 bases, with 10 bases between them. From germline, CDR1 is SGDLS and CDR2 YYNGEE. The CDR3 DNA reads TGTGCCAGCGGGGGCCCCGCTGGAAACACCATATATTTT. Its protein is CASGGPAGNTIYF.

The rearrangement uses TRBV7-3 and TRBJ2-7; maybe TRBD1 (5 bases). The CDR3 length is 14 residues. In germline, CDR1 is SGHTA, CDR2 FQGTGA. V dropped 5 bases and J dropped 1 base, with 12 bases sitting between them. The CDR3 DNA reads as TGTGCCAGCAGCCAGGGCGTTGGTTCCTACGAGCAGTACTTC. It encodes CASSQGVGSYEQYF.

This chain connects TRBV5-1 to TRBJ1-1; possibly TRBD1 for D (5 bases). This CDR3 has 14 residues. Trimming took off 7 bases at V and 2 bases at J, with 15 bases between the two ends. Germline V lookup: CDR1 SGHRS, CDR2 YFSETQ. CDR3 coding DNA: TGCGCCAGCCGACCCGTGGGGGGAAACACTGAAGCTTTCTTT. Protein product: CASRPVGGNTEAFF.

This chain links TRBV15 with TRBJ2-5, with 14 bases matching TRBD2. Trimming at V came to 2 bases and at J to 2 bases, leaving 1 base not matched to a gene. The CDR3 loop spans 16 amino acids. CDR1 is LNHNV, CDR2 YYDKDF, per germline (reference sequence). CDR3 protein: CATSRRLAGGQETQYF. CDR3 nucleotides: TGTGCCACCAGCAGAAGACTAGCGGGAGGGCAAGAGACCCAGTACTTC.

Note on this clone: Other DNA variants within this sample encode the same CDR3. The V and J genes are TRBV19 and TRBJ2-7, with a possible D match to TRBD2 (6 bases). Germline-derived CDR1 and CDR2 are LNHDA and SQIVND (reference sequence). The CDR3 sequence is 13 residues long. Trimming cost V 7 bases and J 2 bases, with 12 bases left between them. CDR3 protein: CASKGTGAYEQYF. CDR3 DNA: TGTGCCAGTAAGGGGACGGGGGCCTACGAGCAGTACTTC.

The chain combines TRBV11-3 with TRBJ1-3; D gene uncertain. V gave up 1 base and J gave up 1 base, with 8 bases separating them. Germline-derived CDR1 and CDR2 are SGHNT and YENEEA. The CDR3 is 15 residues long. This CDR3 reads CASSLAPLSGNTIYF. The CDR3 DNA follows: TGTGCCAGCAGCTTAGCCCCTTTGTCTGGAAACACCATATATTTT.

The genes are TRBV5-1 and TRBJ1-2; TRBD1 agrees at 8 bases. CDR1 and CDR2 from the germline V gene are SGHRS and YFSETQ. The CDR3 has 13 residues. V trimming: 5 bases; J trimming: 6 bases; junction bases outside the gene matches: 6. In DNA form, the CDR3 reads TGCGCCAGCAGTTACGACAGGGGACATGGCTACACCTTC. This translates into CASSYDRGHGYTF.

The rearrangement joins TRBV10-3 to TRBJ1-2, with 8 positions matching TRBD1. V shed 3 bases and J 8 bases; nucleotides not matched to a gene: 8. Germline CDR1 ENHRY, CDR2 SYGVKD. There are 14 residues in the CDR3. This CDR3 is CAISELRDRRGYTF. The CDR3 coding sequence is TGTGCCATCAGTGAACTCCGGGACAGGAGGGGCTACACCTTC.

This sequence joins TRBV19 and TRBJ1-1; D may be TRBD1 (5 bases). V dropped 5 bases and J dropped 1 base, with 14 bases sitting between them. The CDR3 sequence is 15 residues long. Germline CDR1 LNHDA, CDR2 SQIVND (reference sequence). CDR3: CASSGFRVENTEAFF. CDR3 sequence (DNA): TGTGCCAGTAGTGGATTCAGGGTCGAGAACACTGAAGCTTTCTTT.